The rows below give T cell receptor beta chains drawn from one sample of a study of tumor-infiltrating lymphocytes in primary liver carcinoma. MiXCR, run by TCRdb on the multiplex PCR reads, gives a single entry per CDR3 protein. The sample carries about 180,000 distinct CDR3 sequences, about 60% recorded once. What was sequenced was peripheral blood. The receptor set was obtained from a man aged 40-55 years with primary liver carcinoma and hepatitis B virus infection. The CDR3 runs from the conserved cysteine through the conserved F or W. The order of the fields is clone size, J gene, V gene, D gene, CDR3 protein, CDR3 DNA. D genes are given only for firm matches. The size of a clone is reported for some rows only, either as once, few or many, or as a class for expanded clones.

size: NA; J: TRBJ2-3; V: TRBV14; D: NA; CDR3: CASSQDAGGVTDTQYF; DNA: TGTGCCAGCAGCCAAGATGCGGGCGGAGTCACAGATACACAGTATTTT
size: NA; J: TRBJ2-2; V: TRBV10-3; D: TRBD2; CDR3: CAISESGLASNTGELFF; DNA: TGTGCCATCAGTGAGTCGGGACTAGCCTCGAACACCGGGGAGCTGTTTTTT
size: NA; J: TRBJ2-1; V: TRBV14; D: TRBD1; CDR3: CASSAQGVVSYNEQFF; DNA: TGTGCCAGCAGCGCACAGGGGGTTGTCTCCTACAATGAGCAGTTCTTC
size: few; J: TRBJ2-3; V: TRBV12-3/TRBV12-4; D: TRBD1; CDR3: CATETGGTDTQYF; DNA: TGTGCCACCGAGACAGGGGGTACAGATACGCAGTATTTT
size: NA; J: TRBJ2-7; V: TRBV24-1; D: NA; CDR3: CATSDSGQFEQYF; DNA: TGTGCCACCAGTGACAGTGGACAGTTCGAGCAGTACTTC
size: NA; J: TRBJ2-3; V: TRBV10-3; D: NA; CDR3: CAILMGGDTDTQYF; DNA: TGTGCCATCTTGATGGGAGGTGACACAGATACGCAGTATTTT
size: few; J: TRBJ2-3; V: TRBV6-5; D: NA; CDR3: CASRTQGTDTQYF; DNA: TGTGCCAGCAGAACCCAAGGCACAGATACGCAGTATTTT
size: few; J: TRBJ1-1; V: TRBV7-9; D: NA; CDR3: CASSKGGNTEAFF; DNA: TGTGCCAGCAGCAAAGGGGGAAACACTGAAGCTTTCTTT
size: NA; J: TRBJ1-2; V: TRBV29-1; D: TRBD1; CDR3: CCVRGWDRGDGYTF; DNA: TGCTGCGTCAGAGGGTGGGACAGGGGGGATGGCTACACCTTC
size: NA; J: TRBJ1-2; V: TRBV6-5; D: TRBD1; CDR3: CASRGTGGVYRYTF; DNA: TGTGCCAGCAGAGGGACAGGGGGCGTCTATCGCTACACCTTC
size: many; J: TRBJ2-7; V: TRBV11-1; D: TRBD2; CDR3: CASSPGLAGTYEQYF; DNA: TGTGCCAGCAGCCCCGGACTAGCGGGGACCTACGAGCAGTACTTC
size: NA; J: TRBJ2-2; V: TRBV4-1; D: TRBD1; CDR3: CASSRGQGSTGELFF; DNA: TGCGCCAGCAGCCGGGGACAGGGGAGCACCGGGGAGCTGTTTTTT
size: many; J: TRBJ2-1; V: TRBV11-2; D: TRBD2; CDR3: CASSLGLAGALIYNEQFF; DNA: TGTGCCAGCAGCTTAGGTCTAGCGGGAGCGCTCATCTACAATGAGCAGTTCTTC
size: few; J: TRBJ2-5; V: TRBV28; D: TRBD2; CDR3: CASSFSGTGETQYF; DNA: TGTGCCAGCAGTTTTAGCGGGACGGGGGAGACCCAGTACTTC
size: NA; J: TRBJ2-7; V: TRBV6-2/TRBV6-3; D: NA; CDR3: CASSYSGGGREQYF; DNA: TGTGCCAGCAGTTACTCCGGAGGGGGAAGGGAGCAGTACTTC
size: NA; J: TRBJ2-7; V: TRBV11-2; D: NA; CDR3: CASSLDPGLTHEQYF; DNA: TGTGCCAGCAGCTTAGACCCAGGACTAACCCACGAGCAGTACTTC
size: few; J: TRBJ2-1; V: TRBV12-3/TRBV12-4; D: TRBD2; CDR3: CASSLGVAGGPPLFF; DNA: TGTGCCAGCAGTTTAGGCGTAGCGGGAGGTCCTCCCCTGTTCTTC
size: NA; J: TRBJ2-5; V: TRBV11-1; D: NA; CDR3: CTSSRGRPGETQYF; DNA: TGTACTAGCAGCAGGGGTCGCCCAGGGGAGACCCAGTACTTC
size: many; J: TRBJ1-1; V: TRBV29-1; D: NA; CDR3: CSVGQEAFF; DNA: TGCAGCGTTGGACAAGAAGCTTTCTTT
size: NA; J: TRBJ1-1; V: TRBV5-5; D: NA; CDR3: CASSGGEQPNTEAFF; DNA: TGTGCCAGCAGCGGGGGAGAACAGCCTAACACTGAAGCTTTCTTT
size: few; J: TRBJ1-5; V: TRBV4-1; D: NA; CDR3: CASSLNWGATDQPQHF; DNA: TGCGCCAGCAGCCTCAATTGGGGGGCGACCGATCAGCCCCAGCATTTT
size: NA; J: TRBJ2-2; V: TRBV11-2; D: NA; CDR3: CTSSLTAGELFF; DNA: TGTACCAGCAGCTTGACAGCCGGGGAGCTGTTTTTC
size: many; J: TRBJ2-5; V: TRBV5-1; D: NA; CDR3: CASSLTQETQYF; DNA: TGCGCCAGCAGCTTGACCCAAGAGACCCAGTACTTC
size: NA; J: TRBJ2-7; V: TRBV6-5; D: TRBD1; CDR3: CATKQGYVQYF; DNA: TGTGCCACCAAACAGGGGTACGTGCAGTACTTC
size: once; J: TRBJ2-7; V: TRBV11-2; D: NA; CDR3: CASSSVRSNVRQYF; DNA: TGTGCCAGCAGCTCCGTCCGGAGCAACGTCAGACAGTACTTC
size: NA; J: TRBJ2-7; V: TRBV6-5; D: TRBD1; CDR3: CASSYSWQGDVQCF; DNA: TGTGCCAGCAGTTACTCCTGGCAGGGGGATGTGCAGTGCTTC
size: once; J: TRBJ2-1; V: TRBV4-2; D: NA; CDR3: CASSQDEGGSPGNELFF; DNA: TGTGCCAGCAGCCAAGATGAGGGCGGGTCCCCCGGCAATGAGCTGTTCTTC
size: few; J: TRBJ2-7; V: TRBV4-1; D: NA; CDR3: CASSSGDRYSYEQYF; DNA: TGCGCCAGCAGCTCGGGCGACAGGTACTCCTACGAGCAGTACTTC
size: many; J: TRBJ2-3; V: TRBV6-5; D: TRBD2; CDR3: CASSYGTSDTDTQYF; DNA: TGTGCCAGCAGTTACGGGACTAGCGACACAGATACGCAGTATTTT
size: NA; J: TRBJ1-3; V: TRBV10-3; D: NA; CDR3: CATVQRTSTGNTIYF; DNA: TGTGCCACCGTACAAAGAACCTCTACTGGAAACACCATATATTTT
size: few; J: TRBJ2-5; V: TRBV6-5; D: NA; CDR3: CASRELLRDGTQYF; DNA: TGTGCCAGCAGGGAGCTATTGCGGGATGGGACCCAGTACTTC
size: NA; J: TRBJ2-1; V: TRBV29-1; D: NA; CDR3: CSVDLRANNEQFF; DNA: TGCAGCGTTGATCTCAGGGCGAACAATGAGCAGTTCTTC
size: NA; J: TRBJ2-1; V: TRBV12-3/TRBV12-4; D: NA; CDR3: CASSSDTSYNEQFF; DNA: TGTGCCAGCAGTTCCGACACCTCCTACAATGAGCAGTTCTTC
size: NA; J: TRBJ2-7; V: TRBV29-1; D: TRBD2; CDR3: CSVHDETSVRGEQYF; DNA: TGCAGCGTGCACGACGAGACTAGCGTGAGAGGCGAGCAGTACTTC
size: NA; J: TRBJ1-1; V: TRBV6-5; D: NA; CDR3: CASRRRENTEAFF; DNA: TGTGCCAGCAGACGACGGGAGAACACTGAAGCTTTCTTT
size: NA; J: TRBJ2-1; V: TRBV12-3/TRBV12-4; D: NA; CDR3: CASSLGSGGEQFF; DNA: TGTGCCAGCAGTTTAGGTAGCGGCGGCGAGCAGTTCTTC
size: NA; J: TRBJ2-2; V: TRBV11-1; D: NA; CDR3: CASGVASRVLRTGELFF; DNA: TGTGCCAGCGGCGTGGCGAGCAGGGTCTTGAGGACCGGGGAACTGTTTTTT
size: NA; J: TRBJ2-7; V: TRBV12-3/TRBV12-4; D: NA; CDR3: CASSVASAYEQYF; DNA: TGTGCCAGCAGCGTGGCCTCAGCCTACGAGCAGTACTTC
size: NA; J: TRBJ2-3; V: TRBV12-3/TRBV12-4; D: TRBD2; CDR3: CASITALAGRADTQYF; DNA: TGTGCCAGCATCACCGCCCTAGCGGGACGGGCAGATACGCAGTATTTT
size: few; J: TRBJ2-1; V: TRBV19; D: NA; CDR3: CASSISRANEQFF; DNA: TGTGCCAGTAGTATCTCCAGGGCAAATGAGCAGTTCTTC
size: few; J: TRBJ2-1; V: TRBV10-3; D: TRBD2; CDR3: CAISDYNDGTRTNNEQFF; DNA: TGTGCCATCAGTGACTATAACGATGGGACTAGGACAAACAATGAGCAGTTCTTC
size: NA; J: TRBJ2-3; V: TRBV6-1; D: NA; CDR3: CASSEEAGQESTQYF; DNA: TGTGCCAGCAGTGAAGAGGCTGGGCAGGAGAGTACGCAGTATTTT
size: NA; J: TRBJ2-7; V: TRBV6-6; D: TRBD2; CDR3: CASSPIGTSGSSPYEQYF; DNA: TGTGCCAGCAGTCCAATCGGGACTAGCGGGAGTTCCCCCTACGAGCAGTACTTC
size: NA; J: TRBJ2-1; V: TRBV4-1; D: TRBD2; CDR3: CASSQGSLSGRADEQLF; DNA: TGCGCCAGCAGCCAAGGTAGTTTGAGCGGGAGGGCCGATGAGCAGTTATTC
size: few; J: TRBJ2-1; V: TRBV29-1; D: NA; CDR3: CSVEANSVEQFF; DNA: TGCAGCGTTGAAGCGAACAGTGTGGAGCAGTTCTTC
size: NA; J: TRBJ2-3; V: TRBV4-2; D: TRBD2; CDR3: CASIQDPASGIPDTQYF; DNA: TGTGCCAGCATCCAAGATCCGGCTAGCGGGATTCCAGATACGCAGTATTTT
size: NA; J: TRBJ2-2; V: TRBV7-9; D: TRBD2; CDR3: CASTHVSGMNTGELFF; DNA: TGTGCCAGCACTCACGTCAGCGGGATGAACACCGGGGAGCTGTTTTTT
size: many; J: TRBJ1-1; V: TRBV29-1; D: NA; CDR3: CSVAPGNTEAFF; DNA: TGCAGCGTGGCCCCGGGTAACACTGAAGCTTTCTTT
size: NA; J: TRBJ1-6; V: TRBV6-1; D: NA; CDR3: CASGVVKNSPLHF; DNA: TGTGCCAGCGGAGTTGTGAAGAATTCACCCCTCCACTTT
size: many; J: TRBJ2-1; V: TRBV4-2; D: NA; CDR3: CASSQGGAGLSYNEQFF; DNA: TGTGCCAGCAGCCAAGGGGGGGCGGGGCTCTCCTACAATGAGCAGTTCTTC
size: NA; J: TRBJ2-5; V: TRBV4-1; D: NA; CDR3: CASSHRRGLGTQYF; DNA: TGCGCCAGCAGCCACCGCCGCGGGTTGGGGACCCAGTACTTC
size: many; J: TRBJ1-2; V: TRBV11-2; D: TRBD1; CDR3: CASSPTGFDYGYTF; DNA: TGTGCCAGCAGCCCGACAGGGTTCGACTATGGCTACACCTTC
size: NA; J: TRBJ2-7; V: TRBV7-9; D: NA; CDR3: CVSSLARGRSHEQYF; DNA: TGTGTCAGCAGCTTAGCGCGTGGGAGGTCCCACGAGCAGTACTTC
size: NA; J: TRBJ2-1; V: TRBV28; D: TRBD2; CDR3: CASSPGTSRHNEQFF; DNA: TGTGCCAGCAGCCCCGGGACTAGTCGCCACAATGAGCAGTTCTTC
size: NA; J: TRBJ1-2; V: TRBV12-3/TRBV12-4; D: NA; CDR3: CASNPGVNYCYTF; DNA: TGTGCCAGCAACCCGGGGGTTAACTATTGCTACACCTTC